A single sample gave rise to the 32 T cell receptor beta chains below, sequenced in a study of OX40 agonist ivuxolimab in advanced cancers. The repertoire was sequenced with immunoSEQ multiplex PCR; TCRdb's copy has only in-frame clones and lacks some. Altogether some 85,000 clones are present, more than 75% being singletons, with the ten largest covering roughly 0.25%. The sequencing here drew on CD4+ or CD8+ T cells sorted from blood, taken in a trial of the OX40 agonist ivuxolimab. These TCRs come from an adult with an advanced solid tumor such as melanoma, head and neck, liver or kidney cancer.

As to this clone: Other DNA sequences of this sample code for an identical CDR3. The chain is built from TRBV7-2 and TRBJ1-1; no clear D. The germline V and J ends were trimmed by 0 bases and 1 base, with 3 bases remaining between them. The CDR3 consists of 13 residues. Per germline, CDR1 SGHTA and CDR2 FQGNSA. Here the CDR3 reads CASSLAENTEAFF. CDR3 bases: TGTGCCAGCAGCTTAGCGGAGAACACTGAAGCTTTCTTT.

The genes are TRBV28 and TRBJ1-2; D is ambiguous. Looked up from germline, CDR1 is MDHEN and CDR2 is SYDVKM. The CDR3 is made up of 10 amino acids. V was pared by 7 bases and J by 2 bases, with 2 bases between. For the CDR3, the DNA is TGTGCCAGCAAGAACTATGGCTACACCTTC. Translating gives CASKNYGYTF.

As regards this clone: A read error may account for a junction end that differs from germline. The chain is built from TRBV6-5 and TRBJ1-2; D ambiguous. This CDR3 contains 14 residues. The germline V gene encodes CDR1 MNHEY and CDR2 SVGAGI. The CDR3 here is CASGYGAAGNGYTF. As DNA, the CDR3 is TGTGCCAGCGGTTATGGAGCGGCAGGTAATGGCTACACCTTC.

The CDR3 DNA reads TGTGCCAGCAGCTTGGAAGACAGGGGGCCAGAGACCCAGTACTTC. Residues: CASSLEDRGPETQYF. V gene TRBV5-5 combines with J gene TRBJ2-5; 10 bases map to TRBD1. Germline CDR1 is SGHKS and CDR2 is YYEKEE (reference sequence). The CDR3 runs to 15 residues. J was trimmed by 4 bases and V by 0 bases; bases with no gene match: 3.

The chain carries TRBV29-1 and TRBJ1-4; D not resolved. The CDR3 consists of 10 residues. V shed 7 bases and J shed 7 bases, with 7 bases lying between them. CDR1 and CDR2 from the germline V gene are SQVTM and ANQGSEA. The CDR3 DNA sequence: TGCAGCGGGGGTAGTGAAAAACTGTTTTTT. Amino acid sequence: CSGGSEKLFF.

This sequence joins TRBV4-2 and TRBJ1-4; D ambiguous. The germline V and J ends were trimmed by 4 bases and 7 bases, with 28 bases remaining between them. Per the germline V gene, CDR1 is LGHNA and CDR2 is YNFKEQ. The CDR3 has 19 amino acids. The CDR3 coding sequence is TGTGCCAGCAGCCGATCCCCCTCGGGGTCATATCTCCGTTTTGAAAAACTGTTTTTT. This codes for CASSRSPSGSYLRFEKLFF.

For the CDR3, the DNA is TGTGCCAGCAGTACTTGGACTAGCGGGAGGGGAAAATCGTACGAGCAGTACTTC. This sequence encodes CASSTWTSGRGKSYEQYF. This sequence joins TRBV28 and TRBJ2-5, with 15 bases lining up with TRBD2. With the DNA end fitting TRBJ2-7 better, the J assignment may be wrong. CDR1 and CDR2 from the germline V gene are MDHEN and SYDVKM. The length of the CDR3 is 18 residues.

The DNA of the CDR3 is TGCGCCAGCAGCTTGGGGACAGGGGGCCCCCTGAACACTGAAGCTTTCTTT. This gives the protein CASSLGTGGPLNTEAFF. The chain is built from TRBV5-1 and TRBJ1-1, with 11 nucleotides matching TRBD1. The CDR3 length is 17 residues. Germline CDR1 and CDR2: SGHRS and YFSETQ. V trimming: 0 bases; J trimming: 0 bases; junction bases outside the gene matches: 4.

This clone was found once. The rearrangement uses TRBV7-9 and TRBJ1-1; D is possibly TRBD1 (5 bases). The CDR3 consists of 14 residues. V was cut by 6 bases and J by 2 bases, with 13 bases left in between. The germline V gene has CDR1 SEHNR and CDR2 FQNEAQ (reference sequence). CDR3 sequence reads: CASRKTGLNTEAFF. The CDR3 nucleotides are TGTGCCAGCAGAAAAACAGGACTCAACACTGAAGCTTTCTTT.

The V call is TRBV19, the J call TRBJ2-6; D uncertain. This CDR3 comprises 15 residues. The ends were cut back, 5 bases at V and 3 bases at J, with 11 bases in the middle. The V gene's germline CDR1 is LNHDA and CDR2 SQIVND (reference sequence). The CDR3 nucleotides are TGTGCCAGTAGTTTCGGATCCTTTGGGGCCAACGTCCTGACTTTC. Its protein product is CASSFGSFGANVLTF.

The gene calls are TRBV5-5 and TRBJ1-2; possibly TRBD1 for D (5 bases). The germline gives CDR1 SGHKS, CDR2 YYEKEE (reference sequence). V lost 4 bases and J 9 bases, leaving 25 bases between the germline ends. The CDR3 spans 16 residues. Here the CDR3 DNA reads TGTGCCAGCAGCCGGCAACAGGCGGGACTGGATTCTCGCTACACCTTC. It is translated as CASSRQQAGLDSRYTF.

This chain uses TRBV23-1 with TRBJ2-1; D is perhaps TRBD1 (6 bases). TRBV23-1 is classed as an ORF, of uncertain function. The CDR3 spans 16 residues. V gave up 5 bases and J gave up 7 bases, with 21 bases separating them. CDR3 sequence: CASSTYSETGANEQFF. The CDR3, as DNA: TGCGCCAGCAGTACCTATAGCGAGACAGGTGCTAATGAGCAGTTCTTC.

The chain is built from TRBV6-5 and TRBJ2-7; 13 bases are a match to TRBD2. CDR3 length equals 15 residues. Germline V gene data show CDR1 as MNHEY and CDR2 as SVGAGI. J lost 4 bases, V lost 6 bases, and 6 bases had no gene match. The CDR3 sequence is CASRRLAGGGYEQYF. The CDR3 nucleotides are TGTGCCAGCAGACGACTAGCGGGAGGAGGGTACGAGCAGTACTTC.

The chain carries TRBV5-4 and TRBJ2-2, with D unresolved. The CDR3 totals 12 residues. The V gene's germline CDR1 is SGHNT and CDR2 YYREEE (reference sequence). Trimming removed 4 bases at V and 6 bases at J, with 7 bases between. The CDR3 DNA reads TGTGCCAGCAGCCCCCCGGCCGGGGAGCTGTTTTTT. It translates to CASSPPAGELFF.

The CDR3 region has the DNA TGTGCTAGTGGACGTCAGGGGTACACTGAAGCTTTCTTT. Encoded protein: CASGRQGYTEAFF. The rearrangement links TRBV12-5 to TRBJ1-1, with a weak D call TRBD1 (6 bases). This CDR3 comprises 13 residues. Trimming removed 6 bases from V and 3 bases from J, with 11 bases in between. CDR1 is LGHNT and CDR2 is FRNRAP in the germline V gene. The whole variable domain, remainder taken from reference TRBV12-5 and TRBJ1-1, is DARVTQTPRHKVTEMGQEVTMRCQPILGHNTVFWYRQTMMQGLELLAYFRNRAPLDDSGMPKDRFSAEMPDATLATLKIQPSEPRDSAVYFCASGRQGYTEAFFGQGTRLTVV.

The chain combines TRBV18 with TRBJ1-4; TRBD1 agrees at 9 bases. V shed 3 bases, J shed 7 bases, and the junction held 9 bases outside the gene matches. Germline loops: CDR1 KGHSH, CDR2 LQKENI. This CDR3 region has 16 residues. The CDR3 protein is CASSPREGQGGEKLFF. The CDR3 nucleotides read TGTGCCAGCTCACCTCGAGAGGGACAGGGTGGTGAAAAACTGTTTTTT.

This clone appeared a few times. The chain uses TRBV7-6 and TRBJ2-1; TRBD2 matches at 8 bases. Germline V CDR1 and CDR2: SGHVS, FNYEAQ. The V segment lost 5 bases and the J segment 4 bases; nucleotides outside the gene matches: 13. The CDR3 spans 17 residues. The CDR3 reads CASSPRVAGPHYNEQFF. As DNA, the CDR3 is TGTGCCAGCAGCCCCCGGGTAGCGGGACCCCATTACAATGAGCAGTTCTTC.

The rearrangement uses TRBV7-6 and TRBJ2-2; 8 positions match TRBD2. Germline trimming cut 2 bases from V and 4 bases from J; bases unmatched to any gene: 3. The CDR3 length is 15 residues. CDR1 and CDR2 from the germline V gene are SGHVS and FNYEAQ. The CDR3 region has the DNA TGTGCCAGCAGCTTACGGAGCGGGGGCACCGGGGAGCTGTTTTTT. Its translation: CASSLRSGGTGELFF. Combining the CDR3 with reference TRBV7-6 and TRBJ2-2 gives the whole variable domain GAGVSQSPRYKVTKRGQDVALRCDPISGHVSLYWYRQALGQGPEFLTYFNYEAQQDKSGLPNDRFSAERPEGSISTLTIQRTEQRDSAMYRCASSLRSGGTGELFFGEGSRLTVL.

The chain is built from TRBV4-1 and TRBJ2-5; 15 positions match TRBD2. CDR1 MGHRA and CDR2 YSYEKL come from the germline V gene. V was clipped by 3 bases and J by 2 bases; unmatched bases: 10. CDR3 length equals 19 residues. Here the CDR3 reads CASSHPGLAGGPRQETQYF. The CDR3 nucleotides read TGCGCCAGCAGCCATCCCGGACTAGCGGGAGGGCCGAGGCAAGAGACCCAGTACTTC.

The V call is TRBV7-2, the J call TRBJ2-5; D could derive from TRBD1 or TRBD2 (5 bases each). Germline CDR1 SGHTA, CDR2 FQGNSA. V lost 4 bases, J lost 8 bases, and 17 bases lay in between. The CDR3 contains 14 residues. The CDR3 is CASSSLSLGETQYF. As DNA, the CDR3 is TGTGCCAGCAGCTCACTGAGCTTGGGGGAAACCCAGTACTTC.

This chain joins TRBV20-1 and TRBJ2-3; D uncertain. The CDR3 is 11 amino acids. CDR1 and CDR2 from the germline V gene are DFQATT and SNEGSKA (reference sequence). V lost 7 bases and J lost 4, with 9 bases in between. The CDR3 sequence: CSVTGSDTQYF. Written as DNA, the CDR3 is TGCAGTGTTACCGGGTCAGATACGCAGTATTTT.

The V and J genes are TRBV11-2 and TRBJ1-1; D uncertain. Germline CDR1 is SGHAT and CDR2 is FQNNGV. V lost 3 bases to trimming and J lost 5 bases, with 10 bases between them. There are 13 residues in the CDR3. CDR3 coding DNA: TGTGCCAGCAGCTTCACGGGGAGGACTGAAGCTTTCTTT. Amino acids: CASSFTGRTEAFF.

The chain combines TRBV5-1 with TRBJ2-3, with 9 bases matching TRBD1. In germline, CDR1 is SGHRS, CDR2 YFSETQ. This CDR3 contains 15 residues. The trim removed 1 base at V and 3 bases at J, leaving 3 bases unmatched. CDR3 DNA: TGCGCCAGCAGCTTGTTGGGACAGGGTACAGATACGCAGTATTTT. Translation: CASSLLGQGTDTQYF.

CDR3: CASSGQTSGRNEQFF. CDR3 nucleotides: TGTGCCAGCAGTGGTCAGACTAGCGGGAGAAATGAGCAGTTCTTC. The rearrangement uses TRBV6-1 and TRBJ2-1, with TRBD2 matching over 12 bases. This CDR3 spans 15 amino acids. CDR1 and CDR2 (germline): MNHNS, SASEGT. With V trimmed by 4 bases and J by 7 bases, 5 bases remained unmatched.

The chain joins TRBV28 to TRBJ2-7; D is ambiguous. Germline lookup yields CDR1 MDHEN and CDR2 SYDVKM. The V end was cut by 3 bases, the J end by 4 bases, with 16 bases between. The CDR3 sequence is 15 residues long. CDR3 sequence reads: CASSFFGGLQYEQYF. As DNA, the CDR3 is TGTGCCAGCAGTTTTTTCGGCGGATTACAATACGAGCAGTACTTC.

The CDR3 DNA is TGTGCCAGCAGCCCCGGGACAGCCAGATATGGCTACACCTTC. Translated: CASSPGTARYGYTF. This chain uses TRBV11-2 with TRBJ1-2, with 7 bases identical to TRBD1. With V trimmed by 5 bases and J by 5 bases, 8 bases remained unmatched. The CDR3 is made up of 14 amino acids. Germline CDR1 is SGHAT and CDR2 is FQNNGV.

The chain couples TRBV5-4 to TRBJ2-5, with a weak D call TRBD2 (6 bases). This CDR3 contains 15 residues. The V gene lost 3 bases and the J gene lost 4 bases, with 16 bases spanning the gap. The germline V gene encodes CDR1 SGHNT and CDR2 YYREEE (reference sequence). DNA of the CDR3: TGTGCCAGCAGCTCATTATTCGGGGGAGGAGAGACCCAGTACTTC. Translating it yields CASSSLFGGGETQYF.

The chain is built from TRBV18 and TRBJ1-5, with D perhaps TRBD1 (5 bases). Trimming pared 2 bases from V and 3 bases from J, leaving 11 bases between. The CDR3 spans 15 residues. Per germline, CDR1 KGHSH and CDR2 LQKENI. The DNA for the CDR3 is TGTGCCAGCTCACCAGGCCAGGGACCCAATCAGCCCCAGCATTTT. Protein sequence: CASSPGQGPNQPQHF.

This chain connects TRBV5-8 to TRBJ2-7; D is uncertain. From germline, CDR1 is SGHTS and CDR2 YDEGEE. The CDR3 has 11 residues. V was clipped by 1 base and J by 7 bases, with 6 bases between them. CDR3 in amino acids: CASSLRSEQYF. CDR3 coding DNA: TGTGCCAGCAGCTTGCGGTCAGAGCAGTACTTC.

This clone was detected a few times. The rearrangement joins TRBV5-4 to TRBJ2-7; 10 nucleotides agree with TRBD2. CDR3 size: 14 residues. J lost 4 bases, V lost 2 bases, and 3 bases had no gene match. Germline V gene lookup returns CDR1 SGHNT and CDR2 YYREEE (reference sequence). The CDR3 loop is CASSLAGGPYEQYF. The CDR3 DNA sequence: TGTGCCAGCAGCTTAGCGGGAGGGCCTTACGAGCAGTACTTC. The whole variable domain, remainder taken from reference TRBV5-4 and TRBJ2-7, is ETGVTQSPTHLIKTRGQQVTLRCSSQSGHNTVSWYQQALGQGPQFIFQYYREEENGRGNFPPRFSGLQFPNYSSELNVNALELDDSALYLCASSLAGGPYEQYFGPGTRLTVT.

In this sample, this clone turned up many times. The chain's CDR3 is CASTKYTEAFF. As DNA, the CDR3 is TGTGCCAGCACCAAATACACTGAAGCTTTCTTT. The chain carries TRBV7-9 and TRBJ1-1; D is uncertain. With 7 bases removed from V and 3 bases from J, the gap between germline ends came to 6 bases. CDR1 is SEHNR and CDR2 is FQNEAQ in the germline V gene (reference sequence). This CDR3 is built from 11 residues.

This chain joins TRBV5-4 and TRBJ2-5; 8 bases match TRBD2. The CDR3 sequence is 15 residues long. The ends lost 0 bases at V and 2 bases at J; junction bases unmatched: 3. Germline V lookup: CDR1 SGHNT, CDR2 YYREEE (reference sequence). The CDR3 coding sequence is TGTGCCAGCAGCTTGGTGGGACTAGAACAAGAGACCCAGTACTTC. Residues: CASSLVGLEQETQYF.